This T cell receptor beta chain is drawn from a study of PD-L1 blockade in urothelial cancer. Across the study: Study patients had been treated with 0 to 3 previous chemotherapy regimens. The median number of T cells present in blood samples was about 130,000.

For each patient, 1 to 8 samples were obtained, pretreatment and on-treatment. Losses at the gene ends were 5 bases for V and 8 bases for J; bases not matched to a gene: 8. The CDR3 contains 14 residues. CDR1 and CDR2 from the germline V gene are SEHNR and FQNEAQ (reference sequence). Into every PCR, synthetic TCR analog templates were spiked. This table comes from immunoSEQ multiplex PCR, and its TCRdb copy is limited to in-frame clones, with some not included. The table includes 35,000 to 45,000 clones, 81% detected once. The source is a man aged 65-85 years with urothelial cancer. V usage is TRBV7-9 and J usage is TRBJ2-1; 8 positions agree with TRBD2. The specimen comprised PBMCs, sampled around atezolizumab (anti-PD-L1) treatment. CDR3 DNA sequence: TGTGCCAGCAGCCCGCCGTCCGGGAGGGATGAGCAGTTCTTC. Encoded protein: CASSPPSGRDEQFF.